The 26 T cell receptor beta chains reported below all come from one sample, sequenced in a study of OX40 agonist ivuxolimab in advanced cancers. Sequencing used immunoSEQ multiplex PCR; TCRdb keeps in-frame clones, though not all of them. The table has roughly 70,000 clones, 91% seen once. The sample here was CD4+ or CD8+ T cells sorted from blood, taken in a trial of the OX40 agonist ivuxolimab. The receptor source for this set is an adult with an advanced solid tumor such as melanoma, head and neck, liver or kidney cancer.

The J gene is TRBJ2-7, the V gene TRBV7-6; TRBD2 matches 11 bases. CDR1 and CDR2 from the germline V gene are SGHVS and FNYEAQ. The V and J ends lost 1 base and 4 bases, in that order; junction bases with no gene match: 3. The CDR3 has 15 residues. The CDR3 nucleotides read TGTGCCAGCAGCTTAGGGACTAGCGGGCTATACGAGCAGTACTTC. Amino acid sequence: CASSLGTSGLYEQYF.

The rearrangement joins TRBV5-1 to TRBJ2-5; 14 bases are shared with TRBD2. V trimming: 0 bases; J trimming: 7 bases; junction bases outside the gene matches: 11. The CDR3 length is 18 residues. Germline V gives CDR1 SGHRS, CDR2 YFSETQ. This CDR3 is CASSLAGTGLAGEGTQYF. The CDR3 DNA reads as TGCGCCAGCAGCTTGGCTGGGACGGGACTAGCGGGAGAGGGGACCCAGTACTTC.

This CDR3 reads CASTSGQGYEQYF. The CDR3 nucleotides read TGTGCCAGCACCAGCGGCCAGGGCTACGAGCAGTACTTC. The chain has TRBV27 and TRBJ2-7, with D tentatively TRBD1 or TRBD2 (5 bases each). Per the germline V gene, CDR1 is MNHEY and CDR2 is SMNVEV (reference sequence). This CDR3 spans 13 amino acids. With 7 bases removed from V and 3 bases from J, the gap between germline ends came to 13 bases.

The V gene is TRBV6-5, the J gene TRBJ1-5; tentatively, D is TRBD1 (6 bases). Germline CDR1 is MNHEY and CDR2 is SVGAGI. The V and J ends lost 6 bases and 6 bases respectively, with 15 bases between them. This CDR3 spans 14 amino acids. The CDR3 sequence is CASRGGTTPQPQHF. In DNA form, the CDR3 reads TGTGCCAGCAGGGGAGGGACAACCCCTCAGCCCCAGCATTTT.

The V gene is TRBV5-6, the J gene TRBJ2-7; D might be TRBD2 (5 bases). The germline gives CDR1 SGHDT, CDR2 YYEEEE. V was clipped by 4 bases and J by 0 bases, with 17 bases between them. The CDR3 length is 16 residues. CDR3 residues: CASSEPGGSSSYEQYF. In DNA, the CDR3 is TGTGCCAGCAGCGAGCCTGGAGGCAGTAGCTCCTACGAGCAGTACTTC. Complete variable domain (other parts from reference TRBV5-6 and TRBJ2-7): DAGVTQSPTHLIKTRGQQVTLRCSPKSGHDTVSWYQQALGQGPQFIFQYYEEEERQRGNFPDRFSGHQFPNYSSELNVNALLLGDSALYLCASSEPGGSSSYEQYFGPGTRLTVT.

V usage is TRBV19 and J usage is TRBJ2-2; 11 bases line up with TRBD1. Germline trimming cut 3 bases from V and 2 bases from J; bases unmatched to any gene: 5. Germline loops: CDR1 LNHDA, CDR2 SQIVND (reference sequence). This CDR3 has 17 residues. The CDR3 region is CASSISGTGGNTGELFF. CDR3 coding DNA: TGTGCCAGTAGTATCAGCGGGACAGGGGGTAACACCGGGGAGCTGTTTTTT.

The chain has TRBV10-3 and TRBJ2-7; D gene unclear. The CDR3 length is 12 residues. The germline V gene has CDR1 ENHRY and CDR2 SYGVKD. Trimming took 10 bases from V and 5 from J, leaving 15 bases between them. The CDR3 sequence: CASSVRADEQYF. Here the CDR3 DNA reads TGTGCCAGCTCAGTTCGGGCTGACGAGCAGTACTTC.

The chain links TRBV19 to TRBJ2-7; TRBD2 matches 7 bases. The CDR3 runs to 13 residues. V was pared by 5 bases and J by 1 base, with 2 bases of the junction left unmatched. Germline assignment: CDR1 LNHDA and CDR2 SQIVND (reference sequence). CDR3 residues: CASSPAGSYEQYF. The CDR3 bases are TGTGCCAGTAGTCCAGCGGGGTCCTACGAGCAGTACTTC.

The chain couples TRBV2 to TRBJ1-1; possibly TRBD1 for D (5 bases). CDR3 length equals 13 residues. Germline loops: CDR1 SNHLY, CDR2 FYNNEI. Trimming removed 8 bases from V and 0 bases from J, with 10 bases in between. DNA for the CDR3: TGTGCCAGCGGGGGACGGATGAACACTGAAGCTTTCTTT. It specifies CASGGRMNTEAFF.

This sequence joins TRBV7-9 and TRBJ2-7, with 9 bases lining up with TRBD1. The CDR3 extends over 16 amino acids. The V and J ends lost 5 bases and 1 base, in that order; junction bases with no gene match: 9. CDR1 is SEHNR and CDR2 is FQNEAQ in the germline V gene (reference sequence). CDR3 loop: CASSRRGDRGSYEQYF. DNA for the CDR3: TGTGCCAGCAGCAGACGTGGCGACAGGGGGTCCTACGAGCAGTACTTC.

The J gene is TRBJ2-2, the V gene TRBV14, with D uncertain. The CDR3 loop spans 16 amino acids. Germline CDR1 SGHDN, CDR2 FVKESK. V was shortened by 0 bases and J by 6 bases, with 14 bases between the two germline ends. As DNA, the CDR3 is TGTGCCAGCAGCCAAGATTTGATAGGGTCTGCCGGGGAGCTGTTTTTT. The encoded protein is CASSQDLIGSAGELFF.

This rearrangement joins TRBV6-4 to TRBJ1-4; D is unresolved. The CDR3 length is 14 residues. Trimming cost V 3 bases and J 4 bases, with 9 bases left between them. Germline V gene data show CDR1 as MRHNA and CDR2 as SNTAGT. The CDR3 coding sequence is TGTGCCAGCAGTGAGGATTCTTTTAATGAAAAACTGTTTTTT. Translated: CASSEDSFNEKLFF.

The V and J genes are TRBV28 and TRBJ1-2; 8 nucleotides agree with TRBD1. Losses at the gene ends were 7 bases for V and 4 bases for J; bases not matched to a gene: 8. This CDR3 is 14 amino acids long. Germline lookup yields CDR1 MDHEN and CDR2 SYDVKM. CDR3 DNA sequence: TGTGCCAGCACCCCCGCAGGGGGCACCTATGGCTACACCTTC. Its translation: CASTPAGGTYGYTF.

The chain combines TRBV6-1 with TRBJ1-2; TRBD1 is a possible D gene (5 bases). There are 14 residues in the CDR3. The V gene's germline CDR1 is MNHNS and CDR2 SASEGT. V lost 3 bases and J lost 4, with 12 bases in between. The CDR3 region is CASSEIPGPYGYTF. CDR3 in DNA: TGTGCCAGCAGTGAGATACCGGGACCCTATGGCTACACCTTC.

This clone was seen a single time. The J gene is TRBJ1-2, the V gene TRBV2; maybe TRBD1 (5 bases). Between the trimmed V and J ends, which lost 7 bases and 4 bases, there was a span of 10 bases. The CDR3 has 12 amino acids. Germline CDR1 SNHLY, CDR2 FYNNEI. CDR3: CASKETAYGYTF. In DNA, the CDR3 is TGTGCCAGCAAGGAGACAGCCTATGGCTACACCTTC.

The chain couples TRBV30 to TRBJ2-7; D unresolved. The germline V gene encodes CDR1 GTSNPN and CDR2 SVGIG (reference sequence). Deletions cut 2 bases from V and 7 bases from J, with 15 bases between. The CDR3 runs to 13 residues. Here the CDR3 reads CAWSKAVVEEQYF. The CDR3 nucleotides are TGTGCCTGGAGTAAGGCCGTTGTTGAAGAGCAGTACTTC.

The genes are TRBV5-1 and TRBJ1-3; D not certain. CDR1 SGHRS and CDR2 YFSETQ come from the germline V gene. This CDR3 spans 15 amino acids. V lost 0 bases and J lost 0, with 7 bases in between. The CDR3 nucleotides read TGCGCCAGCAGCTTGGTTCCAAACTCTGGAAACACCATATATTTT. This translates into CASSLVPNSGNTIYF.

The CDR3 nucleotides read TGTGCCAGCAGCTTGGGGCCAACCAGCCCCCTGGGTGAGCAGTTCTTC. Encoded protein: CASSLGPTSPLGEQFF. The rearrangement links TRBV5-6 to TRBJ2-1; D is uncertain. This CDR3 has 16 amino acids. Germline V lookup: CDR1 SGHDT, CDR2 YYEEEE. Deletions cut 0 bases from V and 9 bases from J, with 19 bases between.

J is TRBJ2-7 and V is TRBV15; D is ambiguous. The germline CDR1 and CDR2 sequences are LNHNV and YYDKDF (reference sequence). The CDR3 covers 14 residues. V lost 0 bases and J 3 bases, leaving 9 bases between the germline ends. The CDR3 reads CATSRDTTHYEQYF. Written as DNA, the CDR3 is TGTGCCACCAGCAGAGATACTACCCACTACGAGCAGTACTTC.

The V and J genes are TRBV18 and TRBJ2-7; no firm D call. Germline V gene lookup returns CDR1 KGHSH and CDR2 LQKENI. The CDR3 is 13 amino acids. V was cut by 2 bases and J by 6 bases, with 11 bases left in between. CDR3 sequence reads: CASSPAVGSEQYF. The CDR3 DNA reads as TGTGCCAGCTCACCAGCCGTAGGGTCCGAGCAGTACTTC.

The rearrangement joins TRBV27 to TRBJ1-6, with D tentatively TRBD1 (6 bases). This CDR3 is built from 15 residues. The V and J ends lost 4 bases and 13 bases respectively, with 20 bases between them. CDR1 and CDR2 from the germline V gene are MNHEY and SMNVEV (reference sequence). CDR3 protein: CASSSPGTSKFPLHF. Written as DNA, the CDR3 is TGTGCCAGCAGTTCCCCTGGGACAAGTAAATTCCCCCTCCACTTT.

The chain joins TRBV5-8 to TRBJ2-3, with 7 bases fitting TRBD2. The ends lost 0 bases at V and 0 bases at J; junction bases unmatched: 7. Germline CDR1 SGHTS, CDR2 YDEGEE. The CDR3 runs 17 residues. Written as DNA, the CDR3 is TGTGCCAGCAGCTTGGCCCAACTAGCGACTAGCACAGATACGCAGTATTTT. Amino acids: CASSLAQLATSTDTQYF.

About this clone itself: A read error may produce the germline difference seen at one junction end. The chain recombines TRBV7-8 with TRBJ1-1; D is possibly TRBD1 (6 bases). This CDR3 spans 16 amino acids. CDR1 and CDR2 (germline): SGHVS, FQNEAQ. CDR3 bases: TGTGCCAGCAGCCTAGCCTTGCAGGGGTGGATCACTGAAGCTTTCTTT. This sequence encodes CASSLALQGWITEAFF.

V gene TRBV7-3 combines with J gene TRBJ2-5, with no clear D. V was clipped by 5 bases and J by 0 bases, with 7 bases between them. The germline V gene has CDR1 SGHTA and CDR2 FQGTGA. CDR3 length equals 13 residues. In DNA form, the CDR3 reads TGTGCCAGCAGCCTCGGGTACCAAGAGACCCAGTACTTC. Translated, it gives CASSLGYQETQYF.

The chain carries TRBV11-1 and TRBJ2-1; 10 bases line up with TRBD1. The germline V gene encodes CDR1 SGHAT and CDR2 FQDESV (reference sequence). With V trimmed by 4 bases and J by 6 bases, 12 bases remained unmatched. This CDR3 contains 17 residues. The CDR3 nucleotides read TGTGCCAGCAGCTGGACAGGGACAGGGGTTGTGGGCAATGAGCAGTTCTTC. Its protein is CASSWTGTGVVGNEQFF.

This clone was observed a single time. The chain combines TRBV6-5 with TRBJ2-7; 11 bases agree with TRBD2. This CDR3 has 15 residues. V was clipped by 0 bases and J by 5 bases; unmatched bases: 3. Per the germline V gene, CDR1 is MNHEY and CDR2 is SVGAGI. CDR3 sequence (DNA): TGTGCCAGCAGTTACTCGACTAGCGGGATACACGAGCAGTACTTC. It is translated as CASSYSTSGIHEQYF.